A selection of T cell receptor beta chains follows, all from one sample in a study of blood T cells in healthy people across ages. From the 5' RACE reads, TCRdb called clonotypes with MiXCR, one entry per CDR3 protein. The top ten clones hold about 12% of a sample with 1 million to 1.2 million distinct CDR3 sequences, approximately 38% of them seen once. Material for sequencing was blood. Source of these receptors: a man younger than 30 in good health. CDR3s include the opening cysteine and the closing phenylalanine or tryptophan. The D gene is left open where the match is weak. Expanded clones are given a class, and other clones once, few, many or no size at all.

d_gene: TRBD1; v_gene: TRBV10-3; j_gene: TRBJ1-2; abundance: -; CDR3nt: TGTGCCATCAGTCTCTCAGGGGGCGATGGCTACACCTTC; CDR3aa: CAISLSGGDGYTF
d_gene: -; v_gene: TRBV7-9; j_gene: TRBJ1-1; abundance: -; CDR3nt: TGTGCCAGCAGCCGATCTATAAACACTGAAGCTTTCTTT; CDR3aa: CASSRSINTEAFF
d_gene: -; v_gene: TRBV5-5; j_gene: TRBJ2-1; abundance: -; CDR3nt: TGTGCCAGCAGCTTGCTATCCTCGGGGGCCTACAATGAGCAGTTCTTC; CDR3aa: CASSLLSSGAYNEQFF
d_gene: TRBD1; v_gene: TRBV30; j_gene: TRBJ1-1; abundance: few; CDR3nt: TGTGCCTGGTGGGAGACAGGGCGAGCTTTCTTT; CDR3aa: CAWWETGRAFF
d_gene: -; v_gene: TRBV5-5; j_gene: TRBJ1-2; abundance: -; CDR3nt: TGTGCCAGCAGCTTCGCCGATCTAAGAAATAACTATGGCTACACCTTC; CDR3aa: CASSFADLRNNYGYTF
d_gene: -; v_gene: TRBV10-3; j_gene: TRBJ2-7; abundance: -; CDR3nt: TGTGCCATCAGCAGGAATGCCGTTGCCCACGAGCAGTACTTC; CDR3aa: CAISRNAVAHEQYF
d_gene: -; v_gene: TRBV5-8; j_gene: TRBJ2-5; abundance: -; CDR3nt: TGTGCCAGCAGCTTGGGTCCAAGGGAAGAGACCCAGTACTTC; CDR3aa: CASSLGPREETQYF
d_gene: -; v_gene: TRBV12-3/TRBV12-4; j_gene: TRBJ1-2; abundance: -; CDR3nt: TGTGCCAGCAGTTCGACGGTCTATGGCTACACCTTC; CDR3aa: CASSSTVYGYTF
d_gene: TRBD2; v_gene: TRBV5-6; j_gene: TRBJ2-3; abundance: -; CDR3nt: TGTGCCAGCAGCCCTACGAGGGCTAGCGGGGGACCGAGGGATACGCAGTATTTT; CDR3aa: CASSPTRASGGPRDTQYF
d_gene: -; v_gene: TRBV12-3/TRBV12-4; j_gene: TRBJ1-5; abundance: -; CDR3nt: TGTGCCAGCAGTTTGGGGAGCCAGGCGAATCAGCCCCAGCATTTT; CDR3aa: CASSLGSQANQPQHF
d_gene: -; v_gene: TRBV12-3/TRBV12-4; j_gene: TRBJ2-3; abundance: many; CDR3nt: TGTGCCAGCAGTTTTGGAGGCTCAGATACGCAGTATTTT; CDR3aa: CASSFGGSDTQYF
d_gene: TRBD2; v_gene: TRBV10-3; j_gene: TRBJ2-1; abundance: -; CDR3nt: TGTGCCATCAGTGAGTCTGGCGGGGGGCTGAATGAGCAGTTCTTC; CDR3aa: CAISESGGGLNEQFF
d_gene: -; v_gene: TRBV2; j_gene: TRBJ2-2; abundance: -; CDR3nt: TGTGCCAGCCACAGGGTTTTGAACACCGGGGAGCTGTTTTTT; CDR3aa: CASHRVLNTGELFF
d_gene: TRBD1; v_gene: TRBV5-1; j_gene: TRBJ1-1; abundance: -; CDR3nt: TGCGCCAGCAGCTTGGGGACAGGGGGCTGGGGCACTGAAGCTTTCTTT; CDR3aa: CASSLGTGGWGTEAFF
d_gene: -; v_gene: TRBV3-1; j_gene: TRBJ1-2; abundance: -; CDR3nt: TGTGCCAGCAGCCAAGAGCGACACAGGGCTGGCTACACCTTC; CDR3aa: CASSQERHRAGYTF
d_gene: TRBD1; v_gene: TRBV7-9; j_gene: TRBJ2-7; abundance: few; CDR3nt: TGTGCCAGCAGCTCCCCAGGGGGCGTGGGGAGCGAGCAGTACTTC; CDR3aa: CASSSPGGVGSEQYF
d_gene: -; v_gene: TRBV4-1; j_gene: TRBJ2-1; abundance: -; CDR3nt: TGCGCCAGCAGCCAAGAAGTCTCTCAAGAGACCCAGTTCTTC; CDR3aa: CASSQEVSQETQFF
d_gene: -; v_gene: TRBV4-1; j_gene: TRBJ2-3; abundance: -; CDR3nt: TGCGCCAGCAGCCAAGGGGAATTAGATACGCAGTATTTT; CDR3aa: CASSQGELDTQYF
d_gene: TRBD2; v_gene: TRBV4-1; j_gene: TRBJ2-7; abundance: -; CDR3nt: TGCGCCAGCAGCCAATTACTGAGCGGGGGTAGGAATGAGCAGTACTTC; CDR3aa: CASSQLLSGGRNEQYF
d_gene: -; v_gene: TRBV14; j_gene: TRBJ2-5; abundance: once; CDR3nt: TGTGCCAGAAGCTCCTCGGACCCTAAGGGGAGCCAGTACTTC; CDR3aa: CARSSSDPKGSQYF
d_gene: -; v_gene: TRBV13; j_gene: TRBJ2-3; abundance: -; CDR3nt: TGTGCCAGCAGCGCGGACAGTGGAGATACGCAGTATTTT; CDR3aa: CASSADSGDTQYF
d_gene: -; v_gene: TRBV7-3; j_gene: TRBJ2-3; abundance: -; CDR3nt: TGTGCCAGCAGCTTAGGTCCTCGACCCACAGATACGCAGTATTTT; CDR3aa: CASSLGPRPTDTQYF
d_gene: TRBD1; v_gene: TRBV7-2; j_gene: TRBJ2-1; abundance: -; CDR3nt: TGTGCCAGCAGCTTAGGGGGCAGGGGGAGAAATGAGCAGTTCTTC; CDR3aa: CASSLGGRGRNEQFF
d_gene: -; v_gene: TRBV20-1; j_gene: TRBJ2-1; abundance: -; CDR3nt: TGCAGTGCTAGACCAGGACTCTACTCTCTCGGTGAGCAGTTCTTC; CDR3aa: CSARPGLYSLGEQFF
d_gene: TRBD1; v_gene: TRBV7-2; j_gene: TRBJ2-7; abundance: -; CDR3nt: TGTGCCAGCAGCTCAGGGGGCAAGACCTACGAGCAGTACTTC; CDR3aa: CASSSGGKTYEQYF
d_gene: -; v_gene: TRBV7-9; j_gene: TRBJ1-4; abundance: -; CDR3nt: TGTGCCAGCAGCTTAGATGACGGACCTAATGAAAAACTGTTTTTT; CDR3aa: CASSLDDGPNEKLFF
d_gene: TRBD1; v_gene: TRBV20-1; j_gene: TRBJ1-1; abundance: -; CDR3nt: TGCAGTGCTAGATCGGCAGGGGGTTCGGTCACTGAAGCTTTCTTT; CDR3aa: CSARSAGGSVTEAFF
d_gene: -; v_gene: TRBV11-2; j_gene: TRBJ2-1; abundance: -; CDR3nt: TGTGCCAGCAGCTTATTACGATTGCAGGGAAGGAATGAGCAGTTCTTC; CDR3aa: CASSLLRLQGRNEQFF
d_gene: -; v_gene: TRBV3-1; j_gene: TRBJ1-5; abundance: few; CDR3nt: TGTGCCAGCAGCCAATTCCGGGGTCAGCCCCAGCATTTT; CDR3aa: CASSQFRGQPQHF
d_gene: -; v_gene: TRBV11-3; j_gene: TRBJ1-1; abundance: -; CDR3nt: TGTGCCAGCAGCCCGACAGCCAGGAACACTGAAGCTTTCTTT; CDR3aa: CASSPTARNTEAFF
d_gene: TRBD1; v_gene: TRBV15; j_gene: TRBJ1-2; abundance: -; CDR3nt: TGTGCCACCAGCTACGGACCAGGGACAGGGAAGGACTACACCTTC; CDR3aa: CATSYGPGTGKDYTF
d_gene: TRBD2; v_gene: TRBV20-1; j_gene: TRBJ2-5; abundance: -; CDR3nt: TGCAGTGCTGGAGAGCGGGAAAGGGAGCAGTACTTC; CDR3aa: CSAGEREREQYF
d_gene: TRBD1; v_gene: TRBV14; j_gene: TRBJ1-2; abundance: few; CDR3nt: TGTGCCAGCAGCCAAGTCCCACAGGGGGTCGGCTACACCTTC; CDR3aa: CASSQVPQGVGYTF
d_gene: -; v_gene: TRBV6-6; j_gene: TRBJ1-2; abundance: -; CDR3nt: TGTGCCAGCATCCCGACCCCTACCCACAGCGACTACACCTTC; CDR3aa: CASIPTPTHSDYTF
d_gene: TRBD1; v_gene: TRBV9; j_gene: TRBJ2-3; abundance: -; CDR3nt: TGTGCCAGCAGCTCCCCAGGGGACAGAAGCACAGATACGCAGTATTTT; CDR3aa: CASSSPGDRSTDTQYF
d_gene: TRBD1; v_gene: TRBV5-1; j_gene: TRBJ1-4; abundance: few; CDR3nt: TGCGCCAGCAGATTAACAGGGGGCGAGGATGAAAAACTGTTTTTT; CDR3aa: CASRLTGGEDEKLFF
d_gene: -; v_gene: TRBV7-9; j_gene: TRBJ2-3; abundance: few; CDR3nt: TGTGCCAGCAGCTCCCCCGACCGGCTTGGGGGTACGCAGTATTTT; CDR3aa: CASSSPDRLGGTQYF
d_gene: TRBD1; v_gene: TRBV4-3; j_gene: TRBJ1-2; abundance: -; CDR3nt: TGCGCCAGCAGTCAAGATGCAGGGGGCAGGTATGGCTACACCTTC; CDR3aa: CASSQDAGGRYGYTF
d_gene: TRBD2; v_gene: TRBV27; j_gene: TRBJ2-3; abundance: -; CDR3nt: TGTGCCAGCAGTTTCTGGACTAGCGGGGGACAAAGCACAGATACGCAGTATTTT; CDR3aa: CASSFWTSGGQSTDTQYF
d_gene: TRBD1; v_gene: TRBV3-1; j_gene: TRBJ1-1; abundance: -; CDR3nt: TGTGCCAGCAGCCTACAGGGGGGTGCGTCCGCTGAAGCTTTCTTT; CDR3aa: CASSLQGGASAEAFF
d_gene: -; v_gene: TRBV12-3/TRBV12-4; j_gene: TRBJ1-1; abundance: few; CDR3nt: TGTGCCAGCAGTTTAGCAGGGGACGGTGAAGCTTTCTTT; CDR3aa: CASSLAGDGEAFF
d_gene: -; v_gene: TRBV29-1; j_gene: TRBJ2-1; abundance: -; CDR3nt: TGCAGCGTTGTAGCCCGCGCCATCCAAGAGCAGTTCTTC; CDR3aa: CSVVARAIQEQFF
d_gene: TRBD2; v_gene: TRBV13; j_gene: TRBJ2-3; abundance: few; CDR3nt: TGTGCCAGCAGCTTAGAACCCGCGGGGGGCTCCACAGATACGCAGTATTTT; CDR3aa: CASSLEPAGGSTDTQYF
d_gene: TRBD1; v_gene: TRBV7-2; j_gene: TRBJ2-3; abundance: -; CDR3nt: TGTGCCAGCAGCTCCCCCGACAGGGTTTCTTGGCACACAGATACGCAGTATTTT; CDR3aa: CASSSPDRVSWHTDTQYF
d_gene: -; v_gene: TRBV7-3; j_gene: TRBJ1-5; abundance: many; CDR3nt: TGTGCCAGCAGCTCCGGACAGAACAATCAGCCCCAGCATTTT; CDR3aa: CASSSGQNNQPQHF